A selection of T cell receptor beta chains follows, all from one sample in a study of blood T cell repertoires in COVID-19. The data were produced by immunoSEQ multiplex PCR, yet TCRdb's version contains in-frame clones alone and is incomplete. The table shows around 170,000 clones, with roughly 90% occurring only once. Source material: PBMCs or T cells enriched from blood (not recorded which). All receptors come from a woman aged 50 to 60 who had recovered from COVID-19. CDR3s include the opening cysteine and the closing phenylalanine or tryptophan. Fields, in order: D gene, J gene, clone size, V gene, CDR3 length, CDR3 DNA, CDR3 protein. D genes are given only for firm matches. A clone size is listed for some rows: how often the clone was seen (once, few, many), or a class if it is expanded.

.,TRBJ1-3,.,TRBV19,14,TGTGCCAGCCGTACAGTTGGTTTAGGAAACACCATATATTTT,CASRTVGLGNTIYF
TRBD1,TRBJ1-5,.,TRBV6-2/TRBV6-3,15,TGTGCCAGCAGTTACGACAGGGTAAGCAATCAGCCCCAGCATTTT,CASSYDRVSNQPQHF
TRBD2,TRBJ2-3,.,TRBV7-2,15,TGTGCCAGCAGCAAGACTAGCATAGGCACAGATACGCAGTATTTT,CASSKTSIGTDTQYF
.,TRBJ1-4,.,TRBV19,14,TGTGCCAGTAGTAAAGCGGGGAGTAATGAAAAACTGTTTTTT,CASSKAGSNEKLFF
.,TRBJ2-7,.,TRBV18,13,TGTGCCAGCTCACCCTCCGCGGGAAGGGAGCAGTACTTC,CASSPSAGREQYF
TRBD2,TRBJ2-3,.,TRBV14,18,TGTGCCAGCAGCCTACTAGCGTTTACTCCGCTGGGCGCAGATACGCAGTATTTT,CASSLLAFTPLGADTQYF
TRBD2,TRBJ2-1,.,TRBV6-4,15,TGTGCCAGCAGTGACTTAACTAGCGAGTCCAATGAGCAGTTCTTC,CASSDLTSESNEQFF
.,TRBJ2-5,.,TRBV5-4,14,TGTGCCAGCAGCCCTGGCGGCAGCGCAGAGACCCAGTACTTC,CASSPGGSAETQYF
.,TRBJ2-3,.,TRBV6-5,15,TGTGCCAGCAGTTACTCCCCGGGGGGCCCAGATACGCAGTATTTT,CASSYSPGGPDTQYF
.,TRBJ1-2,few,TRBV19,14,TGTGCCAGTAAGTCGAACGAACTTCTATATGGCTACACCTTC,CASKSNELLYGYTF
TRBD2,TRBJ2-2,.,TRBV11-3,16,TGTGCCAGCAGCAAAGGTCTAGCGGGAGGAATCGGGGAGCTGTTTTTT,CASSKGLAGGIGELFF
TRBD2,TRBJ2-7,few,TRBV29-1,12,TGCAGCGGTAGCGGGAATGGCGACGAGCAGTACTTC,CSGSGNGDEQYF
TRBD2,TRBJ2-5,.,TRBV5-1,19,TGCGCCAGCAGGTTTGCAGCGGGGACTAGCGGGAGGGACCAAGAGACCCAGTACTTC,CASRFAAGTSGRDQETQYF
TRBD1,TRBJ1-1,few,TRBV12-3/TRBV12-4,13,TGTGCCAGCCGTAAAGCAGGGGGGTGGGAAGCTTTCTTT,CASRKAGGWEAFF
TRBD2,TRBJ2-1,.,TRBV11-2,17,TGTGCCAGCAGCTTATGGTTTTCTAGCGGGATCTACAATGAGCAGTTCTTC,CASSLWFSSGIYNEQFF
TRBD1,TRBJ2-7,.,TRBV5-6,15,TGTGCCAGCAGCCCGACAGGGGTCGGGACCTACGAGCAGTACTTC,CASSPTGVGTYEQYF
TRBD1,TRBJ2-3,once,TRBV5-8,15,TGTGCCAGCAGGGGACAGACCTTTTTCACAGATACGCAGTATTTT,CASRGQTFFTDTQYF
.,TRBJ2-7,.,TRBV30,13,TGTGCCTGGAGTAGGGGGACTACCTACGAGCAGTACTTC,CAWSRGTTYEQYF
.,TRBJ2-7,.,TRBV28,12,TGTGCCAGCAGTTTGAGGGCGGGGGAGCAGTACTTC,CASSLRAGEQYF
.,TRBJ1-2,.,TRBV6-2/TRBV6-3,13,TGTGCCAGCAGTTACGACAGAGACTATGGCTACACCTTC,CASSYDRDYGYTF
TRBD1,TRBJ1-5,few,TRBV28,15,TGTGCCAGCAGTCGGACAGGGGGTCCCAATCAGCCCCAGCATTTT,CASSRTGGPNQPQHF
.,TRBJ1-2,.,TRBV6-5,13,TGTGCCAGCAGTCCCGGACTGCAGTATGGCTACACCTTC,CASSPGLQYGYTF
TRBD1,TRBJ1-1,.,TRBV19,14,TGTGCCAGTAGCCCGGGACAGGGTCTAGCTGAAGCTTTCTTT,CASSPGQGLAEAFF
.,TRBJ1-6,.,TRBV5-4,13,TGTGCCAGCAGCTTATCGTATAATTCACCCCTCCACTTT,CASSLSYNSPLHF
TRBD2,TRBJ2-7,.,TRBV11-2,15,TGTGCCAGCAGCTCCCTAGCGGGGCACTCCTACGAGCAGTACTTC,CASSSLAGHSYEQYF
TRBD2,TRBJ2-7,once,TRBV2,13,TGTGCCAGCAGGGGACTAGCGGCCTACGAGCAGTACTTC,CASRGLAAYEQYF
.,TRBJ1-3,.,TRBV7-9,11,TGTGCCAGCGGGAGCGGAAACACCATATATTTT,CASGSGNTIYF
.,TRBJ2-7,.,TRBV7-2,13,TGTGCCAGCGGGCCGGCGGGCCCGTACGAGCAGTACTTC,CASGPAGPYEQYF